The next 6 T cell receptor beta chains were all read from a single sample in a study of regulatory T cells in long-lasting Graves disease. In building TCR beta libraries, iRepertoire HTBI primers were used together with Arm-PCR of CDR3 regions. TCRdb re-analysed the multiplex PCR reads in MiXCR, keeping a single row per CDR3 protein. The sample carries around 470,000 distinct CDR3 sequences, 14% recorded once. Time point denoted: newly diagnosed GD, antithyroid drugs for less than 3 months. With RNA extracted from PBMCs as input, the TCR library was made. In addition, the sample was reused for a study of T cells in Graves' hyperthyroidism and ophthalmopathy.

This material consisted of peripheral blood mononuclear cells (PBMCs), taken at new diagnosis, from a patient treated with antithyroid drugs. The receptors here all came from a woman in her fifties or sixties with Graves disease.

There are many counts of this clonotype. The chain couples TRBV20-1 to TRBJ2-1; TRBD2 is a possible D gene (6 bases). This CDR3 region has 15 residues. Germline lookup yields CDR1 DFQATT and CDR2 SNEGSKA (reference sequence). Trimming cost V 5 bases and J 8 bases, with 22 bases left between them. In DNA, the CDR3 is TGCAGTGCTCCTAGTGGACTAATTTGGTCTGATGAGCAGTTCTTC. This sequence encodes CSAPSGLIWSDEQFF.

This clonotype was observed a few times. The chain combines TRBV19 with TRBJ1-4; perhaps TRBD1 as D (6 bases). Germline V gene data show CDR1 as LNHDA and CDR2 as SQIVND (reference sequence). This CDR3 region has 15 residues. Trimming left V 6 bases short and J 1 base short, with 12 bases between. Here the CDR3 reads CASRILQGTNEKLFF. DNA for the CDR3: TGTGCCAGTAGGATCCTACAGGGAACTAATGAAAAACTGTTTTTT.

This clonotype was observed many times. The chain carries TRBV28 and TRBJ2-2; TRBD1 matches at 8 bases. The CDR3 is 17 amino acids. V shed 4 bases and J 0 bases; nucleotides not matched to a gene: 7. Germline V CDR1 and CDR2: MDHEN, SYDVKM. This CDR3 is CASSSPGQGTNTGELFF. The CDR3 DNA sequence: TGTGCCAGCAGTTCACCCGGACAGGGAACGAACACCGGGGAGCTGTTTTTT.

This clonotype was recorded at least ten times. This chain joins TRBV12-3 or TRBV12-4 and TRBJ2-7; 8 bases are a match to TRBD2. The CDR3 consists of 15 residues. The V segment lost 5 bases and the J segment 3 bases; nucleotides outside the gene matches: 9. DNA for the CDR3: TGTGCCAGCAGTCCCGGGGGGGGCTCAGTCTACGAGCAGTACTTC. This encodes CASSPGGGSVYEQYF.

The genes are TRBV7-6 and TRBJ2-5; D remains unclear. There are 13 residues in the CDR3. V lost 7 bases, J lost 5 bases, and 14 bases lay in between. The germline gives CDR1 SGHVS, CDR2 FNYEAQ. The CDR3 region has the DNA TGTGCCAGCATCCCCCAAAATTGGGAGACCCAGTACTTC. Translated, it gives CASIPQNWETQYF. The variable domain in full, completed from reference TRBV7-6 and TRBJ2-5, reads GAGVSQSPRYKVTKRGQDVALRCDPISGHVSLYWYRQALGQGPEFLTYFNYEAQQDKSGLPNDRFSAERPEGSISTLTIQRTEQRDSAMYRCASIPQNWETQYFGPGTRLLVL.

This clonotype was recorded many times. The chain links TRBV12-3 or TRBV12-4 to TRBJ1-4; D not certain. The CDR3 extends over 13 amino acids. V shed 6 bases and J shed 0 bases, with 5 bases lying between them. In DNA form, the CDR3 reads TGTGCCAGCAGGGCAACAACTAATGAAAAACTGTTTTTT. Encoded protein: CASRATTNEKLFF.